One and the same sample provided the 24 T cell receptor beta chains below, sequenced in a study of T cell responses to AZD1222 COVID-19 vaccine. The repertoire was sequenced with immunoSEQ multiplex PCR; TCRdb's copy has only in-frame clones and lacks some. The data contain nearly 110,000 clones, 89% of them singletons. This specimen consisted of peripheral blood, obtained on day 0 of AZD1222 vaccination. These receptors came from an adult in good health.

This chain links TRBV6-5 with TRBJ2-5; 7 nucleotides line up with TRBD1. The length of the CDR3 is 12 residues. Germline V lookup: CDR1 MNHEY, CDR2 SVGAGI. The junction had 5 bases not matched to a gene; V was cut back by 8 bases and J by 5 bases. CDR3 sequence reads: CASGQGVETQYF. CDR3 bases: TGTGCCAGCGGTCAGGGGGTCGAGACCCAGTACTTC.

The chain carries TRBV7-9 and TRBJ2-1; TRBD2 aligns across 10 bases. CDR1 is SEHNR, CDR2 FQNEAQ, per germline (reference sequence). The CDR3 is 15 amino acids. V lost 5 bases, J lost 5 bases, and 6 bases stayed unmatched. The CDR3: CASSAPGTSDNEQFF. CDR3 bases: TGTGCCAGCAGCGCCCCCGGGACTAGCGACAATGAGCAGTTCTTC.

The chain's CDR3 is CASSLETPYEQYF. The CDR3 nucleotides are TGCGCCAGCAGTCTGGAGACACCCTACGAGCAGTACTTC. The chain carries TRBV5-1 and TRBJ2-7, with D uncertain. The CDR3 has 13 residues. Germline values: CDR1 SGHRS, CDR2 YFSETQ. V was pared by 5 bases and J by 2 bases, with 11 bases between.

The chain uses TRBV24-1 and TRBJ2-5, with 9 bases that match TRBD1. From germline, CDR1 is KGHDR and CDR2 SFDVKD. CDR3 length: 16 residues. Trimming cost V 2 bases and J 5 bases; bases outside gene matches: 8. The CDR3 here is CATSDSTGGTWETQYF. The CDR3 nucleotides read TGTGCCACCAGTGATTCGACAGGGGGTACCTGGGAGACCCAGTACTTC.

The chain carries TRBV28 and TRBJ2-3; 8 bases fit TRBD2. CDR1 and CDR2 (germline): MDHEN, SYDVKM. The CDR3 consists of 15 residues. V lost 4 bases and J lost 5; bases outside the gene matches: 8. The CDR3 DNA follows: TGTGCCAGCAGTTCACCCGGGACTAGTGGAGATACGCAGTATTTT. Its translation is CASSSPGTSGDTQYF.

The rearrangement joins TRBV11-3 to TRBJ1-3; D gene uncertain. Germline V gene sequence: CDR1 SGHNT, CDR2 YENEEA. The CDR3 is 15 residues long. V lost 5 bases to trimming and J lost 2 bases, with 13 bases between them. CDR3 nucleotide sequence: TGTGCCAGCAGCCCGGCGGGATCGCCTGGAAACACCATATATTTT. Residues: CASSPAGSPGNTIYF.

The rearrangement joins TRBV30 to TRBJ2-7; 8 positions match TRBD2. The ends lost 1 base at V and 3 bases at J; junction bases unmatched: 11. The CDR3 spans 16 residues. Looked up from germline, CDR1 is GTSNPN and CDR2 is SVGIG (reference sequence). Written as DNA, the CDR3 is TGTGCCTGGAGTGCCCCCCCGTGGGCGGGAGGCTACGAGCAGTACTTC. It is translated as CAWSAPPWAGGYEQYF.

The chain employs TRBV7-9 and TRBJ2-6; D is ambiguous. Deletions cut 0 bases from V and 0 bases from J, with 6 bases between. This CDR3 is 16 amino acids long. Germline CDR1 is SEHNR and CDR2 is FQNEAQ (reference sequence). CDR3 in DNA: TGTGCCAGCAGCTTAGCGCTAATCTCTGGGGCCAACGTCCTGACTTTC. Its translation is CASSLALISGANVLTF.

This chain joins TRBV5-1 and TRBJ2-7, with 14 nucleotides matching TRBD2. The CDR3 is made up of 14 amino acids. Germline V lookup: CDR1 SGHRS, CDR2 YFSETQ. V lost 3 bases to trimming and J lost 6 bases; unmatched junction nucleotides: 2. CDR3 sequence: CASSSGLAGGEQYF. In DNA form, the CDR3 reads TGCGCCAGCAGCTCCGGACTAGCGGGAGGCGAGCAGTACTTC.

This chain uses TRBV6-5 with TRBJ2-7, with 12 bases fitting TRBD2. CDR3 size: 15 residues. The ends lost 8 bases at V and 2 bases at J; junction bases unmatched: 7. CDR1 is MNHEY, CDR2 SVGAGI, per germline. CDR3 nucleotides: TGTGCCAGCCAACTCCGACTAGCGGGGGCCTACGAGCAGTACTTC. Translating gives CASQLRLAGAYEQYF.

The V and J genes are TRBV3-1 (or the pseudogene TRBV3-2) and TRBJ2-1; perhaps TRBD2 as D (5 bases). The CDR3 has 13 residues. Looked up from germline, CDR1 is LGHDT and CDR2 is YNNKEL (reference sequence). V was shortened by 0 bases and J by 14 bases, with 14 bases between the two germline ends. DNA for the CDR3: TGTGCCAGCAGCCAAGACATCGAGGGAGAGGAGTTCTTC. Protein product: CASSQDIEGEEFF.

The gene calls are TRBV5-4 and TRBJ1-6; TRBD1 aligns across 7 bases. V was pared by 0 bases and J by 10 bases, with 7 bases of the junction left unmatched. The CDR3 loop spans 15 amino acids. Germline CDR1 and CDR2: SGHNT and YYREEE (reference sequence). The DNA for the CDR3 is TGTGCCAGCAGCTTGGGACAGGGAAGTGTATCACCCCTCCACTTT. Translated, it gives CASSLGQGSVSPLHF. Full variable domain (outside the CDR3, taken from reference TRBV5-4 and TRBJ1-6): ETGVTQSPTHLIKTRGQQVTLRCSSQSGHNTVSWYQQALGQGPQFIFQYYREEENGRGNFPPRFSGLQFPNYSSELNVNALELDDSALYLCASSLGQGSVSPLHFGNGTRLTVT.

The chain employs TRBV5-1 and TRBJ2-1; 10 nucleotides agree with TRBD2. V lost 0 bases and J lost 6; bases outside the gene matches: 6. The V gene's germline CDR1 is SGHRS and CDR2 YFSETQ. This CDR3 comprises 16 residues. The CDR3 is CASSLGSSGSINEQFF. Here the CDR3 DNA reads TGCGCCAGCAGCTTGGGATCTAGCGGGAGTATCAATGAGCAGTTCTTC.

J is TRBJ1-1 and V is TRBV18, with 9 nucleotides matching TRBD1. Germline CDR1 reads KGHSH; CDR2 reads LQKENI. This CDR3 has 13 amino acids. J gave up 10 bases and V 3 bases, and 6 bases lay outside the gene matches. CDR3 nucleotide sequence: TGTGCCAGCTCACCCTTGGGACAGGGTACAGCTTTCTTT. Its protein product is CASSPLGQGTAFF.

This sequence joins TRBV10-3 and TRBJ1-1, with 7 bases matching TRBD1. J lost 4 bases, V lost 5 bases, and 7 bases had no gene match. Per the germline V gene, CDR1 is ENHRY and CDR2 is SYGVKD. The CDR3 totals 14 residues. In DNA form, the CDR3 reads TGTGCCATCAGTTCCGGGACAGTTTCCACTGAAGCTTTCTTT. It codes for CAISSGTVSTEAFF.

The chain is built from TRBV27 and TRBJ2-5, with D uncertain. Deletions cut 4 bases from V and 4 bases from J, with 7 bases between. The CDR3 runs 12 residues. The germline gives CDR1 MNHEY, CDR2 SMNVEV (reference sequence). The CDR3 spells CASSSHRETQYF. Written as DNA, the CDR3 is TGTGCCAGCAGTTCCCACCGAGAGACCCAGTACTTC.

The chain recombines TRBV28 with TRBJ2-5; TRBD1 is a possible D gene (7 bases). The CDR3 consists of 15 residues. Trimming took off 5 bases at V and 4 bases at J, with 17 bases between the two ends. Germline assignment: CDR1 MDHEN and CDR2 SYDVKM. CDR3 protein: CASSPGGILGETQYF. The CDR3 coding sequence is TGTGCCAGCAGTCCAGGGGGGATCCTCGGAGAGACCCAGTACTTC.

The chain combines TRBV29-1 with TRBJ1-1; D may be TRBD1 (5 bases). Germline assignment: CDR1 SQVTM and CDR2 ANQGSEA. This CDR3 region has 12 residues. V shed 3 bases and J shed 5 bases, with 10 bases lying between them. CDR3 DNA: TGCAGCGTTGACAGGGTTCTTACTGAAGCTTTCTTT. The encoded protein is CSVDRVLTEAFF.

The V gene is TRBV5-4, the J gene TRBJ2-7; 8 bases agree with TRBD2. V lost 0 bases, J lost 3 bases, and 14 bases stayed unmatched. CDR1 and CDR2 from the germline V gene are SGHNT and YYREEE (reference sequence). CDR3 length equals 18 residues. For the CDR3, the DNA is TGTGCCAGCAGCTTGGCTGGGGCCCTACTAGCGGAAAACTACGAGCAGTACTTC. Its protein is CASSLAGALLAENYEQYF.

The CDR3 loop is CASSEEGQAFSGNTIYF. CDR3 bases: TGTGCCAGCAGTGAGGAAGGGCAAGCATTCTCTGGAAACACCATATATTTT. V is TRBV25-1 and J is TRBJ1-3, with D uncertain. Per the germline V gene, CDR1 is MGHDK and CDR2 is SYGVNS. V was trimmed by 3 bases and J by 0 bases, leaving 15 bases between them. The CDR3 is made up of 17 amino acids. Filled out from reference TRBV25-1 and TRBJ1-3, the complete variable domain reads EADIYQTPRYLVIGTGKKITLECSQTMGHDKMYWYQQDPGMELHLIHYSYGVNSTEKGDLSSESTVSRIRTEHFPLTLESARPSHTSQYLCASSEEGQAFSGNTIYFGEGSWLTVV.

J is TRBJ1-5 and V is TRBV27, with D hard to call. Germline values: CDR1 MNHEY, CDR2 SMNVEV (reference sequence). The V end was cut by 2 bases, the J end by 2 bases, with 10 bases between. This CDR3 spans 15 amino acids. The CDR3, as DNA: TGTGCCAGCAGTTTAAGTCCGAGGGGCAATCAGCCCCAGCATTTT. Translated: CASSLSPRGNQPQHF.

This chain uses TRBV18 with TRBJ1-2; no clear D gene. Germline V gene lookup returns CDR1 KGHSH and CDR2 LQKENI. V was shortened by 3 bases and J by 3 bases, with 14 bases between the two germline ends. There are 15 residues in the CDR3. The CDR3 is CASSPRTEIYYGYTF. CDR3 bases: TGTGCCAGCTCACCGCGGACGGAGATCTACTATGGCTACACCTTC.

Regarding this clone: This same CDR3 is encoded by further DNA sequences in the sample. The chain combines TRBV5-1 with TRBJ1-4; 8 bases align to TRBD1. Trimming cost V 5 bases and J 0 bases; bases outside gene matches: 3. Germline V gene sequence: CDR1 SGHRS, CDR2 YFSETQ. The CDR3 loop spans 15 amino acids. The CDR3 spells CASSLTGATNEKLFF. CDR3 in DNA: TGCGCCAGCAGTCTGACAGGGGCAACTAATGAAAAACTGTTTTTT.

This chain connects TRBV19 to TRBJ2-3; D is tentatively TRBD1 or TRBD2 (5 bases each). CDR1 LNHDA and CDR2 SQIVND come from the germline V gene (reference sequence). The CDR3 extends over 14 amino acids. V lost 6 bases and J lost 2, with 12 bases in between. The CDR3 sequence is CASRSAGTTDTQYF. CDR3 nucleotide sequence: TGTGCCAGTAGATCAGCAGGGACCACAGATACGCAGTATTTT.